This TCR beta chain was recorded in a study of blood T cells in healthy people across ages. Then a second PCR, running about 6 to 11 cycles, was carried out with a sample-barcoded 5' primer and a J-beta primer mix. From the 5' RACE reads, TCRdb called clonotypes with MiXCR, one entry per CDR3 protein. The repertoire has about 810,000 distinct CDR3 sequences, roughly 35% of them found once; the top ten carry over 10%. Between the trimmed V and J ends, which lost 2 bases and 5 bases, there was a span of 16 bases. Per the germline V gene, CDR1 is SGDLS and CDR2 is YYNGEE. CDR3 size: 15 residues. Whole-study findings and limits: As age increased, TCR beta diversity per million T cells fell in a roughly linear fashion.

Only a few counts were recorded for this clonotype. Its matching antigen is unknown. The V and J genes are TRBV9 and TRBJ2-5, with D tentatively TRBD2 (5 bases). This TCR was sampled from a man between 18 and 29 years old in good health. The specimen sequenced was blood. CDR3 nucleotides: TGTGCCAGCAGCGTCTCGGGGTCGGCCAAGGAGACCCAGTACTTC. It is translated as CASSVSGSAKETQYF.